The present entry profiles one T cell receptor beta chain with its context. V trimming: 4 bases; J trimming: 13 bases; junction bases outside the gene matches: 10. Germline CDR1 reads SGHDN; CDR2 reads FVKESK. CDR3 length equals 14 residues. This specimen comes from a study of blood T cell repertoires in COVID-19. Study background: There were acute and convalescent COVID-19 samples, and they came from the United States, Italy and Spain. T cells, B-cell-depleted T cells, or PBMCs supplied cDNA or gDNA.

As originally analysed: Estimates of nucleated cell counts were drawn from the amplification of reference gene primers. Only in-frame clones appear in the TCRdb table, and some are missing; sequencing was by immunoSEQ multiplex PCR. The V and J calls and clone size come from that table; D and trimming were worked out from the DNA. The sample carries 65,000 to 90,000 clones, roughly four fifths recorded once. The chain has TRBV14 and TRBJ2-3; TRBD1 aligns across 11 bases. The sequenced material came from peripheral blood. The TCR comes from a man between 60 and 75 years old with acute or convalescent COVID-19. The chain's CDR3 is CASSRHWTGGEKYF. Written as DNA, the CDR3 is TGTGCCAGCAGCCGGCACTGGACAGGGGGCGAAAAGTATTTT.